Described below is a single T cell receptor (beta chain) sequence and its context. MiXCR, run by TCRdb on the RT-PCR reads, gives a single entry per CDR3 protein. This sample has about 150,000 distinct CDR3 sequences, with 30% to 45% found just once. This entry belongs to a study of patients and donors after allogeneic stem cell transplantation. Between the trimmed V and J ends, which lost 6 bases and 1 base, there was a span of 13 bases. Germline values: CDR1 MNHNS, CDR2 SASEGT. This CDR3 is 15 amino acids long. The TCR comes from a human donor who was either an allogeneic HSCT recipient or a stem cell or donor lymphocyte infusion donor (not recorded which). It is not recorded whose cells these are; they may come from a transplant donor. The chain is built from TRBV6-1 and TRBJ1-5; D uncertain. The sample comprised blood, either unsorted or a sorted T cell fraction (not recorded which). The CDR3 loop reads CASSRPGRSNQPQHF. Here the CDR3 DNA reads TGTGCCAGCAGCCGTCCCGGCAGAAGCAATCAGCCCCAGCATTTT.